The TCR beta chain described here comes from a study of T cells in Graves' hyperthyroidism and ophthalmopathy. General study findings and limits: A 13 V-J model separated ophthalmopathy from stable hyperthyroidism.

RNA transcripts served as the template for amplifying TCR beta CDR3 regions. An initial round of RT-PCR targeting the TCR CDR3 relied on the HTBI primer set. TCRdb independently ran MiXCR on the multiplex PCR reads; one entry per CDR3 protein. The table has under 350,000 distinct CDR3 sequences, about 14% seen once. With regard to this clonotype: Its cognate antigen is unknown.

Germline V CDR1 and CDR2: LGHNA, YSLEER. This CDR3 has 11 amino acids. V was clipped by 5 bases and J by 3 bases, with 2 bases between them. Sequencing was performed on blood. The chain has TRBV4-3 and TRBJ1-5; D is unclear. This receptor was taken from a woman aged 25 to 39 with Graves' hyperthyroidism that later progressed to Graves' ophthalmopathy. The CDR3 reads CASSINQPQHF. CDR3 DNA: TGCGCCAGCAGCATCAATCAGCCCCAGCATTTT.